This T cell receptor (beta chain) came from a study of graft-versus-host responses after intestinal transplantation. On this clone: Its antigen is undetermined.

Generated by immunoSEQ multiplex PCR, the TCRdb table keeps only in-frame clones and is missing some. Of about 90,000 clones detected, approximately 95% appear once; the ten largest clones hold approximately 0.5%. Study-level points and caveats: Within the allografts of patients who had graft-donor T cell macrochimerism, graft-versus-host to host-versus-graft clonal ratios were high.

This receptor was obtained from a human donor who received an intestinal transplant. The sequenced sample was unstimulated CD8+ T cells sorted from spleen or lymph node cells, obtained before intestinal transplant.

In nucleotides, the CDR3 is TGCGCCAGCAGTCAATTCCTCCTAGCGGTCCCCTACGAGCAGTACTTC. Translated, it gives CASSQFLLAVPYEQYF. V is TRBV23-1 and J is TRBJ2-7, with TRBD2 identical over 7 bases. TRBV23-1 is marked as an open reading frame, function uncertain. This CDR3 has 16 residues. Trimming at V came to 1 base and at J to 2 bases, leaving 8 bases not matched to a gene.